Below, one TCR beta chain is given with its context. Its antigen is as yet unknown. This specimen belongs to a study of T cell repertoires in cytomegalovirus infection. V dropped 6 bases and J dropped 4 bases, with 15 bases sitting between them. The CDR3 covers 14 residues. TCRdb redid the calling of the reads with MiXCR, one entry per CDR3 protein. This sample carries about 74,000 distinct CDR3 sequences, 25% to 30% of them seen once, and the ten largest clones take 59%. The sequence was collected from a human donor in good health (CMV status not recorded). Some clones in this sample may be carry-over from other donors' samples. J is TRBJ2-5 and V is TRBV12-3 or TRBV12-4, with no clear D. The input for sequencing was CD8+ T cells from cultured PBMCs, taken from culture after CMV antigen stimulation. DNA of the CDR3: TGTGCCAGCAGCAGATATACGGACGGAGAGACCCAGTACTTC. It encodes CASSRYTDGETQYF.